This T cell receptor beta chain stems from a study of T cell responses to AZD1222 COVID-19 vaccine. Findings and caveats of the study: Clonal diversity was possibly underestimated, and white British individuals and females predominated among donors. Two AZD1222 administrations were followed by greater Spike-specific TCR breadth and depth. No day 14 peak samples; only post-peak repertoires were characterized.

Assay used: immunoSEQ multiplex PCR; TCRdb lists only in-frame clones, some missing. The table has 120,000 or so clones, 88% seen once. Analysis merged second doses at about 4 or about 12 weeks. A word on this clone: As yet, its antigen is unknown.

Germline lookup yields CDR1 SGHTA and CDR2 FQGNSA. CDR3 size: 14 residues. The germline V and J ends were trimmed by 3 bases and 7 bases, with 14 bases remaining between them. The gene calls are TRBV7-2 and TRBJ2-3; D gene unclear. The origin of this receptor is an adult who received the AZD1222 COVID-19 vaccine. Sequenced material: peripheral blood, taken 28 days after the second AZD1222 dose. CDR3 sequence (DNA): TGTGCCAGCAGCTTCAACTTTGACGCGAATACGCAGTATTTT. Its translation is CASSFNFDANTQYF.